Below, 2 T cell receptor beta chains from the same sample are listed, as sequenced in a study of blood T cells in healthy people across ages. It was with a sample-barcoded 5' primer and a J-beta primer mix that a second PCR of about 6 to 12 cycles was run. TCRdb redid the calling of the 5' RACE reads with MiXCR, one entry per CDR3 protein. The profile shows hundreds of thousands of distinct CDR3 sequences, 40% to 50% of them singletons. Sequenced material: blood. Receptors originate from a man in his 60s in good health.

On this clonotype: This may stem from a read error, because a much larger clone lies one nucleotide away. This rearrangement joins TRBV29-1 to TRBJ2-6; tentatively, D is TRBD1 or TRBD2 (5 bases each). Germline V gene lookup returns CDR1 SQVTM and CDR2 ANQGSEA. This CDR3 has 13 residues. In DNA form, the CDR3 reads TGCAGCGTGAGAGTTGCCGGGGCCAACGCCCTGACTTTC. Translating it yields CSVRVAGANALTF.

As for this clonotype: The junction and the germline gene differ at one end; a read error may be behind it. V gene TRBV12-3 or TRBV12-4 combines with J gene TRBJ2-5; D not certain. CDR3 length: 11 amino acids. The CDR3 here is CAISSGETQYF. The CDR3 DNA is TGTGCCATCAGTTCGGGAGAGACCCAGTACTTC.